A selection of T cell receptor beta chains follows, all from one sample in a study of blood T cell repertoires in COVID-19. Generated by immunoSEQ multiplex PCR, the TCRdb table keeps only in-frame clones and is missing some. In the table there are around 130,000 clones, roughly 79% of which are singletons. Sequencing input: peripheral blood. These receptors came from a human donor in a cohort sampled during active COVID-19. Both conserved end residues are part of each CDR3. The order of the fields is V gene, clone size, D gene, J gene, CDR3 protein, CDR3 DNA. A D gene is named only where the DNA matches it firmly. Only some rows state a clone size, as once, few, many or a class for expanded clones.

V: TRBV2
size: -
D: TRBD1
J: TRBJ2-5
CDR3: CASKGTGGEETQYF
DNA: TGTGCCAGCAAGGGGACAGGGGGCGAAGAGACCCAGTACTTC

V: TRBV25-1
size: -
D: -
J: TRBJ1-5
CDR3: CASRQGRGQPQHF
DNA: TGTGCCAGCAGACAGGGTAGGGGTCAGCCCCAGCATTTT

V: TRBV10-2
size: -
D: -
J: TRBJ1-6
CDR3: CASSESPDPWATTVSSYNSPLHF
DNA: TGCGCCAGCAGTGAGTCCCCCGACCCGTGGGCTACGACAGTCAGCTCCTATAATTCACCCCTCCACTTT

V: TRBV5-1
size: -
D: -
J: TRBJ2-7
CDR3: CASRGGAGTYEQYF
DNA: TGCGCCAGCCGAGGAGGGGCAGGGACCTACGAGCAGTACTTC

V: TRBV6-1
size: -
D: TRBD1
J: TRBJ1-4
CDR3: CASSEGRGRELFF
DNA: TGTGCCAGCAGTGAAGGGAGGGGGCGGGAACTGTTTTTT

V: TRBV12-3/TRBV12-4
size: few
D: -
J: TRBJ1-1
CDR3: CASTKGSTEAFF
DNA: TGTGCCAGCACCAAAGGGAGTACTGAAGCTTTCTTT

V: TRBV27
size: -
D: TRBD1
J: TRBJ1-2
CDR3: CASSLDRYYGYTF
DNA: TGTGCCAGCAGTTTGGACAGGTACTATGGCTACACCTTC

V: TRBV30
size: many
D: -
J: TRBJ2-7
CDR3: CAWRRSMAYEQYF
DNA: TGTGCCTGGAGGAGGAGTATGGCCTACGAGCAGTACTTC

V: TRBV7-8
size: -
D: TRBD2
J: TRBJ2-1
CDR3: CAKGGTWASGGAGTYNEQFF
DNA: TGTGCTAAGGGAGGGACATGGGCTAGCGGGGGGGCCGGGACCTACAATGAGCAGTTCTTC

V: TRBV15
size: few
D: -
J: TRBJ1-4
CDR3: CATSGATNEKLFF
DNA: TGTGCCACCAGCGGGGCCACTAATGAAAAACTGTTTTTT

V: TRBV5-6
size: -
D: TRBD1
J: TRBJ2-1
CDR3: CASRTGQGSYNEQFF
DNA: TGTGCCAGCAGAACGGGACAGGGCTCCTACAATGAGCAGTTCTTC

V: TRBV10-2
size: -
D: TRBD2
J: TRBJ2-7
CDR3: CASSVLAGYEQYF
DNA: TGCGCCAGCAGTGTACTAGCGGGGTACGAGCAGTACTTC

V: TRBV4-1
size: -
D: TRBD1
J: TRBJ2-2
CDR3: CASSRGQGSNTGELFF
DNA: TGCGCCAGCAGCCGGGGACAGGGATCTAACACCGGGGAGCTGTTTTTT

V: TRBV5-1
size: -
D: -
J: TRBJ2-7
CDR3: CASSLDAGRTYEQYF
DNA: TGCGCCAGCAGCCTCGACGCGGGACGTACCTACGAGCAGTACTTC

V: TRBV6-5
size: once
D: TRBD1
J: TRBJ1-4
CDR3: CASSYRTGFEKLFF
DNA: TGTGCCAGCAGTTACCGGACAGGGTTTGAAAAACTGTTTTTT

V: TRBV5-1
size: -
D: TRBD1
J: TRBJ1-2
CDR3: CASSETGTVYGYTF
DNA: TGCGCCAGCAGCGAAACCGGGACAGTCTATGGCTACACCTTC

V: TRBV7-3
size: -
D: TRBD1
J: TRBJ1-2
CDR3: CASSSGRGRGYTF
DNA: TGTGCCAGCAGCTCCGGTAGGGGGCGAGGCTACACCTTC

V: TRBV5-1
size: -
D: TRBD2
J: TRBJ2-1
CDR3: CASSSLAGGFDEQFF
DNA: TGCGCCAGCAGCTCACTAGCGGGGGGTTTCGATGAGCAGTTCTTC

V: TRBV6-2/TRBV6-3
size: -
D: TRBD1
J: TRBJ1-1
CDR3: CASSQWTGRTEAFF
DNA: TGTGCCAGCAGTCAGTGGACAGGGAGAACTGAAGCTTTCTTT

V: TRBV5-6
size: -
D: -
J: TRBJ1-5
CDR3: CASSLGGTSNQPQHF
DNA: TGTGCCAGCAGCTTGGGTGGGACATCGAATCAGCCCCAGCATTTT

V: TRBV7-2
size: -
D: -
J: TRBJ1-2
CDR3: CASSLEGRGRDTYGYTF
DNA: TGTGCCAGCAGCTTAGAAGGGAGGGGCAGGGATACCTATGGCTACACCTTC

V: TRBV4-2
size: -
D: TRBD1
J: TRBJ1-2
CDR3: CASRSTDRGAGYTF
DNA: TGTGCCAGCAGAAGCACCGACAGGGGTGCTGGCTACACCTTC

V: TRBV10-2
size: once
D: TRBD2
J: TRBJ2-2
CDR3: CASGGGPGYPSGELFF
DNA: TGCGCCAGCGGCGGGGGGCCCGGTTATCCGTCCGGGGAGCTGTTTTTT

V: TRBV9
size: few
D: TRBD1
J: TRBJ2-3
CDR3: CASSVVVGQGTDTQYF
DNA: TGTGCCAGCAGCGTAGTAGTGGGACAGGGCACAGATACGCAGTATTTT

V: TRBV12-3/TRBV12-4
size: -
D: TRBD1
J: TRBJ1-5
CDR3: CASSFDRGEPQHF
DNA: TGTGCCAGCAGTTTTGACAGGGGGGAGCCCCAGCATTTT

V: TRBV27
size: many
D: TRBD1
J: TRBJ2-3
CDR3: CASSDRGITDTQYF
DNA: TGTGCCAGCAGCGACAGGGGGATCACAGATACGCAGTATTTT

V: TRBV27
size: -
D: TRBD2
J: TRBJ2-6
CDR3: CASSSPGALAGSGANVLTF
DNA: TGTGCCAGCAGTTCCCCCGGGGCCTTAGCGGGATCTGGGGCCAACGTCCTGACTTTC

V: TRBV6-6
size: few
D: -
J: TRBJ1-1
CDR3: CASSYSTQGQTEAFF
DNA: TGTGCCAGCAGTTACTCGACCCAAGGACAGACTGAAGCTTTCTTT

V: TRBV30
size: medium-sized
D: -
J: TRBJ1-5
CDR3: CAWSVPSRGQPQHF
DNA: TGTGCCTGGAGTGTTCCATCCCGGGGTCAGCCCCAGCATTTT

V: TRBV2
size: -
D: -
J: TRBJ1-1
CDR3: CASRTPSGHMNTEAFF
DNA: TGTGCCAGCAGGACCCCTTCGGGTCACATGAACACTGAAGCTTTCTTT

V: TRBV5-4
size: -
D: -
J: TRBJ2-6
CDR3: CASSPGSERSGANVLTF
DNA: TGTGCCAGCAGCCCGGGGAGCGAGCGCTCTGGGGCCAACGTCCTGACTTTC

V: TRBV5-1
size: -
D: -
J: TRBJ2-3
CDR3: CASSNSRDTQYF
DNA: TGCGCCAGCAGCAATAGTCGGGATACGCAGTATTTT

V: TRBV6-1
size: -
D: -
J: TRBJ2-1
CDR3: CASSEDRVKNEQFF
DNA: TGTGCCAGCAGTGAAGACAGGGTAAAAAATGAGCAGTTCTTC

V: TRBV7-9
size: -
D: TRBD1
J: TRBJ2-5
CDR3: CASSFPTTRGPEETQYF
DNA: TGTGCCAGCAGCTTCCCGACGACCAGGGGGCCTGAAGAGACCCAGTACTTC

V: TRBV14
size: once
D: -
J: TRBJ1-2
CDR3: CASSQVGSGVDYGYTF
DNA: TGTGCCAGCAGCCAAGTCGGGTCGGGGGTCGACTATGGCTACACCTTC

V: TRBV6-5
size: -
D: -
J: TRBJ2-1
CDR3: CASSYSQVYEQFF
DNA: TGTGCCAGCAGTTACTCCCAGGTATATGAGCAGTTCTTC

V: TRBV5-6
size: -
D: -
J: TRBJ1-1
CDR3: CASSLAAGIEAFF
DNA: TGTGCCAGCAGCTTGGCCGCAGGAATTGAAGCTTTCTTT

V: TRBV7-8
size: -
D: TRBD1
J: TRBJ1-1
CDR3: CASSPLSTGDTEAFF
DNA: TGTGCCAGCAGCCCACTCTCGACAGGGGACACTGAAGCTTTCTTT

V: TRBV11-2
size: -
D: TRBD2
J: TRBJ2-1
CDR3: CASREGTSVYNEQFF
DNA: TGTGCCAGCAGGGAGGGGACTAGCGTCTACAATGAGCAGTTCTTC

V: TRBV28
size: -
D: -
J: TRBJ2-4
CDR3: CASSLARGNGDIQYF
DNA: TGTGCCAGCAGTTTAGCCAGGGGCAACGGGGACATTCAGTACTTC

V: TRBV19
size: -
D: -
J: TRBJ2-2
CDR3: CASSIAGRNTGELFF
DNA: TGTGCCAGTAGTATAGCGGGAAGGAACACCGGGGAGCTGTTTTTT

V: TRBV9
size: once
D: TRBD1
J: TRBJ2-7
CDR3: CASSVGARGQPPYEQYF
DNA: TGTGCCAGCAGCGTAGGAGCTAGGGGGCAGCCTCCCTACGAGCAGTACTTC

V: TRBV7-6
size: -
D: TRBD1
J: TRBJ2-3
CDR3: CASSLRTGTSTDTQYF
DNA: TGTGCCAGCAGCTTAAGGACAGGGACTAGCACAGATACGCAGTATTTT

V: TRBV5-1
size: -
D: TRBD2
J: TRBJ2-5
CDR3: CASSLRVAGADETQYF
DNA: TGCGCCAGCAGCCTCCGGGTAGCGGGGGCTGATGAGACCCAGTACTTC

V: TRBV2
size: -
D: -
J: TRBJ2-5
CDR3: CASRAATTAGQETQYF
DNA: TGTGCCAGCAGAGCGGCCACCACAGCGGGCCAAGAGACCCAGTACTTC

V: TRBV28
size: -
D: -
J: TRBJ1-6
CDR3: CASNSGATYNSPLHF
DNA: TGTGCCAGCAATTCAGGGGCGACTTATAATTCACCCCTCCACTTT

V: TRBV5-8
size: -
D: -
J: TRBJ2-3
CDR3: CASLTPGSSATDTQYF
DNA: TGTGCCAGCCTAACCCCGGGATCCTCTGCAACAGATACGCAGTATTTT

V: TRBV30
size: -
D: -
J: TRBJ1-4
CDR3: CAWSDDGRGEKLFF
DNA: TGTGCCTGGAGTGACGACGGAAGGGGTGAAAAACTGTTTTTT

V: TRBV30
size: -
D: TRBD1
J: TRBJ2-1
CDR3: CAWAIGTGDNEQFF
DNA: TGTGCCTGGGCGATCGGGACAGGGGACAATGAGCAGTTCTTC

V: TRBV2
size: -
D: -
J: TRBJ1-1
CDR3: CASSERTAGVTEAFF
DNA: TGTGCCAGCAGTGAACGGACAGCGGGGGTAACTGAAGCTTTCTTT

V: TRBV4-1
size: -
D: -
J: TRBJ2-7
CDR3: CASSQEGRGGNEQYF
DNA: TGCGCCAGCAGCCAAGAGGGCAGGGGAGGGAACGAGCAGTACTTC

V: TRBV10-1
size: few
D: -
J: TRBJ2-2
CDR3: CASSEPAGGELFF
DNA: TGCGCCAGCAGTGAGCCGGCGGGAGGGGAGCTGTTTTTT

V: TRBV5-1
size: -
D: -
J: TRBJ2-7
CDR3: CASSLAVSISYEQYF
DNA: TGCGCCAGCAGCCTAGCCGTTTCCATCTCCTACGAGCAGTACTTC

V: TRBV24-1
size: -
D: TRBD1
J: TRBJ1-1
CDR3: CATSERQGGKAFF
DNA: TGTGCCACCAGTGAACGACAGGGTGGTAAAGCTTTCTTT